The 28 T cell receptor beta chains listed next were all sequenced from one sample in a study of control samples from healthy donors and cancer patients (dated by TCRdb to between 2020 and 2021). Libraries were made using the immunoSEQ multiplex PCR assay. This immuneACCESS table, as held by TCRdb, lists in-frame sequences with V and J called but not all clones. Of the missing ones, under half trace to an unresolved V gene in checked studies; the others have no known cause. The sample table holds some 160,000 clones, of which 89% were seen once. The top ten hold just under 5% of the sample. Sequencing was done on a sample of blood. The receptors originated from a man aged 25-45 years in good health.

This clone was detected a few times. The chain is built from TRBV6-2 or TRBV6-3 and TRBJ2-5; TRBD2 matches 11 bases. This CDR3 comprises 16 residues. CDR1 and CDR2 from the germline V gene are MNHEY and SVGEGT. The ends lost 5 bases at V and 7 bases at J; junction bases unmatched: 12. The CDR3 here is CASSKTGLAVPGTQYF. In DNA form, the CDR3 reads TGTGCCAGCAGTAAGACGGGACTAGCGGTCCCGGGGACCCAGTACTTC.

This chain links TRBV7-9 with TRBJ2-5, with a tentative D call TRBD1 (8 bases). Germline CDR1 and CDR2: SEHNR and FQNEAQ (reference sequence). The CDR3 is 18 residues long. The V end was cut by 5 bases, the J end by 1 base, with 23 bases between. Here the CDR3 DNA reads TGTGCCAGCAGCACCCGACAGGGGACGGGAGGTTTCCAAGAGACCCAGTACTTC. Its protein product is CASSTRQGTGGFQETQYF.

This chain joins TRBV5-1 and TRBJ2-2; TRBD1 matches 9 bases. Trimming took 0 bases from V and 7 from J; bases not matched to a gene: 10. This CDR3 is built from 17 residues. Germline CDR1 is SGHRS and CDR2 is YFSETQ. The CDR3: CASSLEGPGTGFGELFF. The CDR3, as DNA: TGCGCCAGCAGCTTGGAGGGCCCCGGGACAGGGTTCGGGGAGCTGTTTTTT.

The sample holds one count of this clone. The J gene is TRBJ1-2, the V gene TRBV6-2 or TRBV6-3; unclear D gene. This CDR3 contains 13 residues. V was pared by 0 bases and J by 3 bases, with 5 bases between. CDR1 is MNHEY and CDR2 is SVGEGT in the germline V gene. The CDR3 DNA reads TGTGCCAGCAGTTACTCGGAGCACTATGGCTACACCTTC. Its protein product is CASSYSEHYGYTF.

This clone was recorded only once. The chain is built from TRBV28 and TRBJ1-2; a weak D match, TRBD1 (5 bases). Germline assignment: CDR1 MDHEN and CDR2 SYDVKM. Trimming removed 4 bases from V and 6 bases from J, with 12 bases in between. CDR3 size: 13 residues. The chain's CDR3 is CASSSEGAHGYTF. The CDR3 nucleotides are TGTGCCAGCAGTTCTGAAGGGGCCCATGGCTACACCTTC.

This sequence joins TRBV6-2 or TRBV6-3 and TRBJ2-7; possibly TRBD1 for D (6 bases). This CDR3 contains 14 residues. The V gene's germline CDR1 is MNHEY and CDR2 SVGEGT. Trimming pared 5 bases from V and 6 bases from J, leaving 17 bases between. CDR3 region: CASSPIRDIIEQYF. The CDR3 bases are TGTGCCAGCAGTCCGATCCGGGACATTATCGAGCAGTACTTC.

The chain employs TRBV7-2 and TRBJ1-5, with D maybe TRBD1 (5 bases). The CDR3 has 14 residues. The V gene lost 5 bases and the J gene lost 7 bases, with 15 bases spanning the gap. From germline, CDR1 is SGHTA and CDR2 FQGNSA. The CDR3 sequence: CASSPTGVGQPQHF. The DNA for the CDR3 is TGTGCCAGCAGCCCGACGGGGGTGGGCCAGCCCCAGCATTTT.

V is TRBV5-1 and J is TRBJ2-7, with D hard to call. V was pared by 2 bases and J by 3 bases, with 12 bases between. The CDR3 covers 14 residues. Germline CDR1 is SGHRS and CDR2 is YFSETQ. CDR3 nucleotides: TGCGCCAGCAGCTTTTTCGAGTCCAGCTACGAGCAGTACTTC. This encodes CASSFFESSYEQYF.

This clone was seen once. The chain combines TRBV5-6 with TRBJ2-2; D is unresolved. V dropped 2 bases and J dropped 3 bases, with 8 bases sitting between them. Per germline, CDR1 SGHDT and CDR2 YYEEEE. This CDR3 is 14 amino acids long. The CDR3 loop is CASSLGTYTGELFF. The CDR3 DNA reads TGTGCCAGCAGCTTAGGTACCTACACCGGGGAGCTGTTTTTT.

The chain joins TRBV6-6 to TRBJ2-2, with D perhaps TRBD1 (5 bases). Deletions cut 7 bases from V and 4 bases from J, with 16 bases between. The CDR3 runs 15 residues. The germline V gene encodes CDR1 MNHNY and CDR2 SVGAGI (reference sequence). The CDR3 bases are TGTGCCAGCACCAAGGGTTCAGGGTTCACCGGGGAGCTGTTTTTT. This codes for CASTKGSGFTGELFF.

This clone was counted a single time. The V call is TRBV7-2, the J call TRBJ1-1; D gene uncertain. CDR3 length: 12 amino acids. Germline V gene sequence: CDR1 SGHTA, CDR2 FQGNSA. V was trimmed by 4 bases and J by 6 bases, leaving 9 bases between them. CDR3 sequence: CASSSYTPEAFF. The DNA for the CDR3 is TGTGCCAGCAGCTCCTACACACCTGAAGCTTTCTTT.

This clone was seen only once. One end of the junction is discordant with germline, which a read error may explain. The chain links TRBV6-4 to TRBJ2-3; unclear D gene. This CDR3 has 15 amino acids. The germline CDR1 and CDR2 sequences are MRHNA and SNTAGT. The CDR3 DNA follows: TGTTCCAGCAGTGCCTCGAGACGACCAACAGATACGCAGTATTTT. Translating gives CSSSASRRPTDTQYF.

J is TRBJ2-7 and V is TRBV7-8; TRBD1 might be the D (7 bases). Germline CDR1 is SGHVS and CDR2 is FQNEAQ. The CDR3 consists of 15 residues. V shed 5 bases and J shed 0 bases, with 14 bases lying between them. In nucleotides, the CDR3 is TGTGCCAGCAGCATTCGGAGGGACAGCTCCTACGAGCAGTACTTC. Amino acid sequence: CASSIRRDSSYEQYF.

This rearrangement joins TRBV3-1 (or the pseudogene TRBV3-2) to TRBJ1-4; possibly TRBD1 for D (5 bases). Germline loops: CDR1 LGHDT, CDR2 YNNKEL (reference sequence). This CDR3 has 17 residues. Trimming left V 1 base short and J 8 bases short, with 20 bases between. The CDR3 nucleotides read TGTGCCAGCAGCCAAGCACCCTACGGGACGGAAGGGGAAAAACTGTTTTTT. Protein product: CASSQAPYGTEGEKLFF.

The chain uses TRBV6-2 or TRBV6-3 and TRBJ2-7; 9 bases are a match to TRBD1. The germline CDR1 and CDR2 sequences are MNHEY and SVGEGT. V lost 2 bases, J lost 4 bases, and 9 bases stayed unmatched. The CDR3 sequence is 16 residues long. The CDR3 DNA sequence: TGTGCCAGCAGTTACGGTCCCCAGGACAGGGGTTACGAGCAGTACTTC. Its protein is CASSYGPQDRGYEQYF.

A single count supports this clone. This rearrangement joins TRBV6-2 or TRBV6-3 to TRBJ2-7, with D unclear. Germline CDR1 and CDR2: MNHEY and SVGEGT. Trimming stripped 5 bases from V and 3 bases from J, with 5 bases between. The CDR3 spans 11 residues. CDR3: CASSHNYEQYF. CDR3 bases: TGTGCCAGCAGTCATAACTACGAGCAGTACTTC.

This clone was observed once. The V call is TRBV6-4, the J call TRBJ2-1; 8 nucleotides align to TRBD2. V trimming: 6 bases; J trimming: 3 bases; junction bases outside the gene matches: 7. CDR1 and CDR2 (germline): MRHNA, SNTAGT. The CDR3 contains 15 residues. The CDR3 DNA reads as TGTGCCAGCAGCGACGGGCGGGGGGACTACAATGAGCAGTTCTTC. Its translation is CASSDGRGDYNEQFF.

The J gene is TRBJ2-1, the V gene TRBV2, with 7 bases aligning to TRBD1. The CDR3 is 12 amino acids. The germline CDR1 and CDR2 sequences are SNHLY and FYNNEI. V dropped 7 bases and J dropped 7; count of bases not matched to a gene: 4. CDR3: CASTLTGNEQFF. CDR3 DNA: TGTGCCAGCACTCTGACAGGGAATGAGCAGTTCTTC.

The chain is built from TRBV19 and TRBJ2-5; D perhaps matches TRBD2 (5 bases). The CDR3 sequence is 18 residues long. Trimming shortened V by 1 base and J by 0 bases, and 18 bases separated the two germline ends. Germline V gives CDR1 LNHDA, CDR2 SQIVND (reference sequence). CDR3 sequence (DNA): TGTGCCAGTAGTATAGTATTGATGGGGTCGGGGTACCAAGAGACCCAGTACTTC. Its translation: CASSIVLMGSGYQETQYF.

The rearrangement uses TRBV2 and TRBJ1-2; 10 bases agree with TRBD1. Germline trimming cut 8 bases from V and 8 bases from J; bases unmatched to any gene: 8. CDR1 and CDR2 (germline): SNHLY, FYNNEI. The CDR3 is 13 residues long. The CDR3 here is CASGRQGAGGYTF. CDR3 sequence (DNA): TGTGCCAGCGGGAGACAGGGGGCCGGCGGCTACACCTTC. The complete variable domain, with remaining parts taken from reference TRBV2 and TRBJ1-2, reads EPEVTQTPSHQVTQMGQEVILRCVPISNHLYFYWYRQILGQKVEFLVSFYNNEISEKSEIFDDQFSVERPDGSNFTLKIRSTKLEDSAMYFCASGRQGAGGYTFGSGTRLTVV.

This chain uses TRBV4-3 with TRBJ2-3; the match to TRBD1 covers 10 bases. Germline V lookup: CDR1 LGHNA, CDR2 YSLEER. V dropped 4 bases and J dropped 4; count of bases not matched to a gene: 5. The CDR3 contains 15 residues. In nucleotides, the CDR3 is TGCGCCAGCAGCCCCGGGACAGGGGATGCAGATACGCAGTATTTT. It is translated as CASSPGTGDADTQYF.

The rearrangement joins TRBV27 to TRBJ2-7; TRBD2 matches 9 bases. The CDR3 totals 15 residues. The V gene's germline CDR1 is MNHEY and CDR2 SMNVEV (reference sequence). V lost 3 bases to trimming and J lost 2 bases; unmatched junction nucleotides: 5. CDR3 sequence reads: CASSFDSGGPYEQYF. The CDR3 region has the DNA TGTGCCAGCAGTTTTGACAGCGGGGGGCCCTACGAGCAGTACTTC.

In this sample, this clone turned up a few times. The chain has TRBV7-7 and TRBJ2-2, with D tentatively TRBD1 (6 bases). The length of the CDR3 is 14 residues. V gave up 5 bases and J gave up 7 bases, with 14 bases separating them. The germline CDR1 and CDR2 sequences are SSHAT and FNYEAQ (reference sequence). CDR3 protein: CASSDWGQSGELFF. The CDR3, as DNA: TGTGCCAGCAGCGACTGGGGGCAGAGCGGGGAGCTGTTTTTT.

This clone has just one count. Here the CDR3 reads CASSERAGVTDTQYF. CDR3 DNA: TGTGCCAGCAGCGAGCGAGCGGGAGTTACAGATACGCAGTATTTT. V and J are TRBV9 and TRBJ2-3, with 8 bases fitting TRBD2. CDR1 is SGDLS and CDR2 is YYNGEE in the germline V gene. J gave up 3 bases and V 3 bases, and 6 bases lay outside the gene matches. This CDR3 is built from 15 residues.

This clone has more than one count but fewer than ten. The rearrangement links TRBV20-1 to TRBJ1-2; D possibly corresponds to TRBD1 (6 bases). CDR3 length: 11 residues. Germline V gene lookup returns CDR1 DFQATT and CDR2 SNEGSKA (reference sequence). In nucleotides, the CDR3 is TGCGTAATCGGGGGGGCCGATGGCTACACCTTC. Translating gives CVIGGADGYTF.

This rearrangement joins TRBV27 to TRBJ1-4; D possibly corresponds to TRBD1 (6 bases). Trimming stripped 2 bases from V and 7 bases from J, with 11 bases between. The CDR3 is 14 residues long. CDR1 is MNHEY, CDR2 SMNVEV, per germline (reference sequence). CDR3 region: CASSLQGSGEKLFF. The CDR3 DNA sequence: TGTGCCAGCAGTTTACAGGGGTCGGGTGAAAAACTGTTTTTT.

The chain combines TRBV5-6 with TRBJ2-3; 9 bases fit TRBD1. The V and J ends lost 3 bases and 4 bases, in that order; junction bases with no gene match: 9. The CDR3 contains 16 residues. Germline V lookup: CDR1 SGHDT, CDR2 YYEEEE. CDR3 amino acids: CASSSVPGQGPDTQYF. The CDR3 bases are TGTGCCAGCAGCTCAGTCCCGGGACAGGGACCAGATACGCAGTATTTT. Combining the CDR3 with reference TRBV5-6 and TRBJ2-3 gives the whole variable domain DAGVTQSPTHLIKTRGQQVTLRCSPKSGHDTVSWYQQALGQGPQFIFQYYEEEERQRGNFPDRFSGHQFPNYSSELNVNALLLGDSALYLCASSSVPGQGPDTQYFGPGTRLTVL.

CDR3 sequence: CASSLMSRGGTGELFF. CDR3 in DNA: TGTGCCAGCAGCTTGATGAGTCGGGGTGGCACCGGGGAGCTGTTTTTT. The V gene is TRBV5-5, the J gene TRBJ2-2, with D tentatively TRBD2 (5 bases). There are 16 residues in the CDR3. V was cut by 1 base and J by 4 bases, with 14 bases left in between. The V gene's germline CDR1 is SGHKS and CDR2 YYEKEE (reference sequence).